A single sample gave rise to the 3 T cell receptor delta chains below, sequenced in a study of Vδ1+ human thymocytes. The study, taken as a whole, reports: Highly polyclonal TRG and TRD repertoires with Gaussian CDR3 length distributions appeared in thymus.

Sequences come from RNA converted to cDNA by reverse transcription. Multiplex PCR used pooled V-gene forward primers and a constant-region reverse primer to amplify CDR3s. TCRdb reprocessed the multiplex PCR reads using CATT. Altogether about 55,000 delta-chain clones are present, more than 15% being singletons, with the ten largest covering 0.5%. Their antigen targets remain unknown. Sample: Vdelta1+ gamma-delta thymocytes from the thymus. Noted subset: FACS-sorted CD3+ TCRalphabeta- TCRVdelta1+ TCRVdelta2- thymocytes. These receptors came from a boy under three years old who had congenital heart surgery.

This clone has a handful of counts. The V and J genes are TRDV1 and TRDJ1; TRDD2 matches 7 bases. Trimming removed 1 base from V and 2 bases from J; junction bases left unmatched: 16. This CDR3 has 19 amino acids. Germline CDR1 is TSWWSYY and CDR2 is QGS. CDR3 region: CALGEPHLFLGTGTDKLIF. The CDR3 DNA reads TGTGCTCTTGGGGAACCCCACCTCTTCCTAGGTACAGGGACCGATAAACTCATCTTT.

The chain is built from TRDV1 and TRDJ1; the match to TRDD3 covers 11 bases. The CDR3 consists of 17 residues. Germline trimming cut 5 bases from V and 8 bases from J; bases unmatched to any gene: 16. The germline gives CDR1 TSWWSYY, CDR2 QGS. The CDR3 is CALGPKPVVGDTCKLIF. The CDR3 region has the DNA TGTGCTCTTGGGCCTAAGCCAGTAGTGGGGGATACGTGCAAACTCATCTTT.

This rearrangement joins TRDV1 to TRDJ1, with D tentatively TRDD3 (6 bases). Germline CDR1 TSWWSYY, CDR2 QGS. Between the trimmed V and J ends, which lost 5 bases and 2 bases, there was a span of 30 bases. This CDR3 comprises 20 residues. Here the CDR3 DNA reads TGTGCTCTTGGGAACTGTCCTCCCCAATGGGGGGGGACTTTAACCGATAAACTCATCTTT. Translating it yields CALGNCPPQWGGTLTDKLIF.